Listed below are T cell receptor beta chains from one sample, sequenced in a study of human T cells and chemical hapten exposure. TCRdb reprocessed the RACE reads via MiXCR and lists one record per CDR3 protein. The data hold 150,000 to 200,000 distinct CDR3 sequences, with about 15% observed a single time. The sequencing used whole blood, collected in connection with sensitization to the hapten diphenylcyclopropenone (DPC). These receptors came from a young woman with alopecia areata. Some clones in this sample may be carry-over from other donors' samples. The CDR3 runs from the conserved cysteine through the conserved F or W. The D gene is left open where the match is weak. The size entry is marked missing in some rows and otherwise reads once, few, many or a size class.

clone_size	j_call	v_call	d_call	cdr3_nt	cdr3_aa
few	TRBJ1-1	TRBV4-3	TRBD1	TGCGCCAGCAGCCAAGACCAGGGGGCGGACACTGAAGCTTTCTTT	CASSQDQGADTEAFF
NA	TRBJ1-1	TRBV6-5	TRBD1	TGTGCCAGCAGTGCGGACAGGGGTCGATATACTGAAGCTTTCTTT	CASSADRGRYTEAFF
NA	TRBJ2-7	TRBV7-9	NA	TGTGCCAGCAGCCGGCGGGGTAGCAGGGACTCCTACGAGCAGTACTTC	CASSRRGSRDSYEQYF
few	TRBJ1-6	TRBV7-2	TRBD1	TGTGCCAGCAGCCCACAAGACAGGGCAAATTCACCCCTCCACTTT	CASSPQDRANSPLHF
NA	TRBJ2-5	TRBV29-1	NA	TGCAGCGCCCCAGACCACCAAGAGACCCAGTACTTC	CSAPDHQETQYF
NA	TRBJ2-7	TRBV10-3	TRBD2	TGTGCCATCAGGGTCCCGAGCGGGAGTGCCTACGAGCAGTACTTC	CAIRVPSGSAYEQYF
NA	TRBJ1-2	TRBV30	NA	TGTGCCTGGAGTTCAGGGACACATAACTATGGCTACACCTTC	CAWSSGTHNYGYTF
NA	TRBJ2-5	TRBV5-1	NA	TGCGCCAGCAGCTTGGGGACTCTCCAAGAGACCCAGTACTTC	CASSLGTLQETQYF
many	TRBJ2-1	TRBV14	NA	TGTGCCAGCAGCCGCTCCATCCTTTCGGTCGCCCGGTGGGATGAGCAGTTCTTC	CASSRSILSVARWDEQFF
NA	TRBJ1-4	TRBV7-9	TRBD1	TGTGCCAGCAGCCCCTTAGGCAGGGGGCGAGGGGATGAAAAACTGTTTTTT	CASSPLGRGRGDEKLFF
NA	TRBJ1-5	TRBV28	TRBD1	TGTGCCAGCAGTGATGCCGGGACAGGGTATAGCAATCAGCCCCAGCATTTT	CASSDAGTGYSNQPQHF
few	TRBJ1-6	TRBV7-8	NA	TGTGCCAGCAGCCCCTTTGGAGGGAGAATGAATAATTCACCCCTCCACTTT	CASSPFGGRMNNSPLHF
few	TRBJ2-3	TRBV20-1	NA	TGCAGTGCTAGAGATCATTTAGGGGCAGATACGCAGTATTTT	CSARDHLGADTQYF
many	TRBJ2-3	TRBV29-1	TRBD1	TGCAGCGTTGAAGAGACAAGACAGGGGGCAGGCACAGATACGCAGTATTTT	CSVEETRQGAGTDTQYF
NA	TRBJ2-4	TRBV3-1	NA	TGTGCCAGCAGCCAATGGGGTTTAGACATTCAGTACTTC	CASSQWGLDIQYF
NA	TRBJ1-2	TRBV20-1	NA	TGCAGTGTTCTTATCCGCAATGGCTACACCTTC	CSVLIRNGYTF
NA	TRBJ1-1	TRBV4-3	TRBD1	TGCGCCAGCAGCCAAGATCCACAGGGGGGGAACACTGAAGCTTTCTTT	CASSQDPQGGNTEAFF
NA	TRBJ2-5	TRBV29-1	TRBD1	TGCAGCGCTAAGGACAGGAAAGAGACCCAGTACTTC	CSAKDRKETQYF
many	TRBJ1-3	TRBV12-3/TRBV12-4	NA	TGTGCCAGCAGCCTCCCCCCCGGCTCTGGAAACACCATATATTTT	CASSLPPGSGNTIYF
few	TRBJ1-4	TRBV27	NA	TGTGCCAGCAGTTTACAGGGAACTAATGAAAAACTGTTTTTT	CASSLQGTNEKLFF
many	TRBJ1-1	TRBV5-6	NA	TGTGCCAGCAGCTTGCCCGACACCAACACTGAAGCTTTCTTT	CASSLPDTNTEAFF
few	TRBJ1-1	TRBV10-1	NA	TGCGCCAGCAGTGGAGGGAGTGAAGCTTTCTTT	CASSGGSEAFF
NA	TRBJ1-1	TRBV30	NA	TGTGCCTGGAGTGGGACCCCCTCGAGGGGTGAAGCTTTCTTT	CAWSGTPSRGEAFF
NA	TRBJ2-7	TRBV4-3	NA	TGCGCCAGCAGCCAAGAAATGCGCGTGGGTCCCTACGAGCAGTACTTC	CASSQEMRVGPYEQYF
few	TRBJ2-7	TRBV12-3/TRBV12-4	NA	TGTGCCAGCAGTTTAAACATTTACGAGCAGTACTTC	CASSLNIYEQYF
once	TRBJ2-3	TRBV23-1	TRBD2	TGCGCCAGCAGTCAATCCCCACTAGCGGGAGGGCAGACAGATACGCAGTATTTT	CASSQSPLAGGQTDTQYF
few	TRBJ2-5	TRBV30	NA	TGTGCCTGGAGCGCAGGGAATCAAGAGACCCAGTACTTC	CAWSAGNQETQYF
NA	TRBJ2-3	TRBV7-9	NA	TGTGCCAGCAGCTTAGCGACAGCCGGCACAGATACGCAGTATTTT	CASSLATAGTDTQYF
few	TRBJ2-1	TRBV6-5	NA	TGTGCCAGCAGTTACTCGACGGACAACAGTGAGCAGTTCTTC	CASSYSTDNSEQFF
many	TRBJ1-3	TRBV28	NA	TGTGCCAGCAGTTGGGGCACTACTGGAAACACCATATATTTT	CASSWGTTGNTIYF
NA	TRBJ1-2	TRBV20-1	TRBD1	TGCAGTGCTAGAGTACGGGGACAGGACTTCCATGGCTACACCTTC	CSARVRGQDFHGYTF
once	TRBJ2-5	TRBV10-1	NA	TGCGCCAGCAGTAGCAGTGAACCTCCACTGGATAAAGAGACCCAGTACTTC	CASSSSEPPLDKETQYF
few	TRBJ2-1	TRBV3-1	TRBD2	TGTGCCAGCAGTCCGCAGGTGGCTAGCGGCTACAATGAGCAGTTCTTC	CASSPQVASGYNEQFF
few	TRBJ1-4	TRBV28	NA	TGTGCCAGCAGTTTATCGTCAGTAGAAAAACTGTTTTTT	CASSLSSVEKLFF
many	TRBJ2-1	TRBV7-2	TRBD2	TGTGCCAGCAAGCGGGGGGGATCCTACAATGAGCAGTTCTTC	CASKRGGSYNEQFF
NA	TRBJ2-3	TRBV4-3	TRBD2	TGCGCCAGCAGCCAAGAGCTAGCGGGGGGCACAGATACGCAGTATTTT	CASSQELAGGTDTQYF
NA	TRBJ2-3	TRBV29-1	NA	TGCAGCGTTGAGGTGTCGGCAGCAGCAGATACGCAGTATTTT	CSVEVSAAADTQYF
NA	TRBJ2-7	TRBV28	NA	TGTGCCAGCAGCCGGTCGACAGCCGACGGCGAGCAGTACTTC	CASSRSTADGEQYF
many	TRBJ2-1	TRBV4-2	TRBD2	TGTGCCAGCAGCCAAACCGGACTAGCGGGAGGGCTTTTGGTCTTC	CASSQTGLAGGLLVF
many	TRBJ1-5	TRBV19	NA	TGTGCCAGTAGTATAAGGGAGAATCAGCCCCAGCATTTT	CASSIRENQPQHF
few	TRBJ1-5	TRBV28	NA	TGTGCCAGCAGTTTATCAGGGGCCAATCAGCCCCAGCATTTT	CASSLSGANQPQHF
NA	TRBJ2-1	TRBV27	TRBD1	TGTGCCAGCAGTCCGAGGACAGGGATGGTTGATGAGCAGTTCTTC	CASSPRTGMVDEQFF
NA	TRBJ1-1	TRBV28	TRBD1	TGTGCCAGCAGTGGCAGGGGGGTGAACACTGAAGCTTTCTTT	CASSGRGVNTEAFF
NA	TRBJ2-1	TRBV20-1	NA	TGCAGTGCCAGGAGTGTATCCCTCGGCAATGAGCAGTTCTTC	CSARSVSLGNEQFF
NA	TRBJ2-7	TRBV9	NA	TGTGCCAGCAGCCCTCAGGCGGAAACCTACGAGCAGTACTTC	CASSPQAETYEQYF
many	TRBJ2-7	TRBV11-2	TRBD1	TGTGCCAGCAGTCCGGGACAGAGCTCCTACGAGCAGTACTTC	CASSPGQSSYEQYF
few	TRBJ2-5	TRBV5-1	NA	TGCGCCAGCAGCTGGGACTTCACTGGGTTGGAGACCCAGTACTTC	CASSWDFTGLETQYF
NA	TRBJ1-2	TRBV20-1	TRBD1	TGCAGTGCTAGTACTCACCCGGGACAGGGGGCAGGAGGCTACACCTTC	CSASTHPGQGAGGYTF
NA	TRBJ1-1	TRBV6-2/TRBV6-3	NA	TGTGCCAGCAGTTCTTTAATCGTGACTGAAGCTTTCTTT	CASSSLIVTEAFF
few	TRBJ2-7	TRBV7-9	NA	TGTGCCAGCAGCCGCGGGACAGCCTACGAGCAGTACTTC	CASSRGTAYEQYF
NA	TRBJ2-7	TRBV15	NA	TGTGCCACCAGCAGAGATGTTAGGATCTACGAGCAGTACTTC	CATSRDVRIYEQYF
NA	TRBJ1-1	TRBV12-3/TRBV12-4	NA	TGTGCCAGCAGCTCCAGGGGGAACACTGAAGCTTTCTTT	CASSSRGNTEAFF
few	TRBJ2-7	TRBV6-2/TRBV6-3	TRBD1	TGTGCCAGCAGTTACTTGGGACAGGGGTACGAGCAGTACTTC	CASSYLGQGYEQYF
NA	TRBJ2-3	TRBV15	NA	TGTGCCACCAGCAGAGGCAGGGCTGGCACAGATACGCAGTATTTT	CATSRGRAGTDTQYF
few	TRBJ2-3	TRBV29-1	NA	TGCAGCGCCGATATGAGAGATACGCAGTATTTT	CSADMRDTQYF
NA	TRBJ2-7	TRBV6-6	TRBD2	TGTGCCAGCAGCCTACTAGCGGGAGGCGTCTACGAGCAGTACTTC	CASSLLAGGVYEQYF
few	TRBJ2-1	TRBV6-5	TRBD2	TGTGCCAGCAGACTAGCGTACAGCTCCTACAATGAGCAGTTCTTC	CASRLAYSSYNEQFF
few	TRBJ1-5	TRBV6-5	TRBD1	TGTGCCAGCAGAGACACTTACAGGGGCGGAGGACAGCCCCAGCATTTT	CASRDTYRGGGQPQHF
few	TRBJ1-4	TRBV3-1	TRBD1	TGTGCCAGCAGCCCGAGACAGGGTAGGGATGAAAAACTGTTTTTT	CASSPRQGRDEKLFF
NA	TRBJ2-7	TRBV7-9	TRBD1	TGTGCCAGCAGCTCCGGGACAGGGCAGTACTTC	CASSSGTGQYF